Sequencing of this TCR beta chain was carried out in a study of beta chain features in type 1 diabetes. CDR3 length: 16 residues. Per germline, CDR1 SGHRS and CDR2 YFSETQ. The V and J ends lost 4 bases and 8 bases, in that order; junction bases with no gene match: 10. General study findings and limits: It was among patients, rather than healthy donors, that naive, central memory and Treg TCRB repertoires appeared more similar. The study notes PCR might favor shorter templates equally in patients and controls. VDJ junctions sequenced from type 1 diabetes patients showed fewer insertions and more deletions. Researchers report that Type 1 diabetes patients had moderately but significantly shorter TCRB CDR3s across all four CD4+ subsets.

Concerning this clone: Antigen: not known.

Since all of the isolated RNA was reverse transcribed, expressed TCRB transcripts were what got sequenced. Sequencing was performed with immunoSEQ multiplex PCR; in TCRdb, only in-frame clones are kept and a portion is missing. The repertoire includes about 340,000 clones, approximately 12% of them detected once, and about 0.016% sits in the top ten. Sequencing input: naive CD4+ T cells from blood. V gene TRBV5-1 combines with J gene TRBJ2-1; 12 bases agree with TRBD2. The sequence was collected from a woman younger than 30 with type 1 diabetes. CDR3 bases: TGCGCCAGCAGCGGAACCGGGACTAGCGGGTCGGATGAGCAGTTCTTC. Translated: CASSGTGTSGSDEQFF.